Below, 18 T cell receptor beta chains from the same sample are listed, as sequenced in a study of PD-L1 blockade in urothelial cancer. TCRdb's table, derived via immunoSEQ multiplex PCR, lists solely in-frame clones and lacks some. Altogether about 130,000 clones are present, about 81% being singletons, with the ten largest covering 3.2%. Time point denoted: pretreatment peripheral blood. The input for sequencing was PBMCs, taken around atezolizumab (anti-PD-L1) treatment. These receptors were taken from a man in his forties or fifties with urothelial cancer.

This chain joins TRBV27 and TRBJ2-3; TRBD2 matches 9 bases. With 3 bases clipped from V and 5 bases from J, the junction kept 6 bases outside the gene matches. Germline CDR1 reads MNHEY; CDR2 reads SMNVEV (reference sequence). CDR3 size: 15 residues. The chain's CDR3 is CASSLAGGPIDTQYF. CDR3 coding DNA: TGTGCCAGCAGTTTGGCGGGAGGGCCGATAGATACGCAGTATTTT.

The chain's CDR3 is CASGRTVSYNSPLHF. The CDR3 DNA is TGTGCCAGCGGCCGGACAGTGTCCTATAATTCACCCCTCCACTTT. The V and J genes are TRBV2 and TRBJ1-6, with D perhaps matching TRBD1 (6 bases). The CDR3 sequence is 15 residues long. The V gene lost 8 bases and the J gene lost 1 base, with 12 bases spanning the gap. Germline V gene sequence: CDR1 SNHLY, CDR2 FYNNEI.

The chain uses TRBV28 and TRBJ2-7, with a possible D match to TRBD2 (6 bases). The length of the CDR3 is 13 residues. From germline, CDR1 is MDHEN and CDR2 SYDVKM. The ends were cut back, 4 bases at V and 4 bases at J, with 11 bases in the middle. Here the CDR3 DNA reads TGTGCCAGCAGTTACGGGAGTGGGTACGAGCAGTACTTC. This encodes CASSYGSGYEQYF. The full variable domain, completed using reference TRBV28 and TRBJ2-7, is DVKVTQSSRYLVKRTGEKVFLECVQDMDHENMFWYRQDPGLGLRLIYFSYDVKMKEKGDIPEGYSVSREKKERFSLILESASTNQTSMYLCASSYGSGYEQYFGPGTRLTVT.

With regard to this clone: One junction end disagrees with the germline gene, perhaps due to a read error. The gene calls are TRBV11-2 and TRBJ2-3; perhaps TRBD2 as D (6 bases). CDR1 and CDR2 from the germline V gene are SGHAT and FQNNGV. This CDR3 is built from 14 residues. CDR3 residues: CASSSSRDFYTQYF. For the CDR3, the DNA is TGTGCCAGCAGCTCCTCGAGGGACTTCTATACGCAATATTTT.

The chain joins TRBV30 to TRBJ1-5; D is perhaps TRBD1 (5 bases). Per germline, CDR1 GTSNPN and CDR2 SVGIG (reference sequence). There are 15 residues in the CDR3. The V and J ends lost 2 bases and 4 bases respectively, with 15 bases between them. The CDR3 DNA sequence: TGTGCCTGGAGTCCGACGGGTAGGGGAAATCAGCCCCAGCATTTT. Protein product: CAWSPTGRGNQPQHF.

The CDR3 DNA reads TGTGCCAGCAGCTTATTTCGCGACTCCTACGAGCAGTACTTC. Amino acids: CASSLFRDSYEQYF. The chain is built from TRBV7-8 and TRBJ2-7; D unresolved. There are 14 residues in the CDR3. Deletions cut 2 bases from V and 0 bases from J, with 8 bases between. The germline gives CDR1 SGHVS, CDR2 FQNEAQ.

The chain has TRBV28 and TRBJ2-2, with 9 bases lining up with TRBD2. The germline V gene has CDR1 MDHEN and CDR2 SYDVKM. Trimming cost V 5 bases and J 4 bases; bases outside gene matches: 8. This CDR3 contains 16 residues. The CDR3 loop is CASSLPGLAGTGELFF. The CDR3 region has the DNA TGTGCCAGCAGTCTTCCGGGACTAGCAGGCACCGGGGAGCTGTTTTTT.

In its sample, this clone was seen once. The rearrangement links TRBV7-2 to TRBJ2-3; the match to TRBD2 covers 8 bases. V lost 3 bases to trimming and J lost 4 bases; unmatched junction nucleotides: 15. The CDR3 runs to 18 residues. Germline V gene sequence: CDR1 SGHTA, CDR2 FQGNSA. The CDR3 sequence is CASSLRGDLGPAADTQYF. Written as DNA, the CDR3 is TGTGCCAGCAGCTTGCGGGGGGACCTCGGTCCTGCAGCAGATACGCAGTATTTT.

This clone appeared a single time. The chain carries TRBV15 and TRBJ2-5; tentatively, D is TRBD2 (5 bases). This CDR3 has 17 residues. Trimming shortened V by 0 bases and J by 3 bases, and 17 bases separated the two germline ends. Germline lookup yields CDR1 LNHNV and CDR2 YYDKDF (reference sequence). As DNA, the CDR3 is TGTGCCACCAGCAGAGATACGAGGGAGAGGTGGGAAGAGACCCAGTACTTC. Translation gives CATSRDTRERWEETQYF. The variable domain in full, with the rest retrieved from reference TRBV15 and TRBJ2-5, is DAMVIQNPRYQVTQFGKPVTLSCSQTLNHNVMYWYQQKSSQAPKLLFHYYDKDFNNEADTPDNFQSRRPNTSFCFLDIRSPGLGDTAMYLCATSRDTRERWEETQYFGPGTRLLVL.

The V call is TRBV2, the J call TRBJ2-1; D unclear. The germline CDR1 and CDR2 sequences are SNHLY and FYNNEI. The CDR3 is 13 amino acids. V gave up 8 bases and J gave up 6 bases, with 14 bases separating them. For the CDR3, the DNA is TGTGCCAGCTACGAAGGATCGGGCAATGAGCAGTTCTTC. It specifies CASYEGSGNEQFF. Supplemented by reference TRBV2 and TRBJ2-1, the full variable domain reads EPEVTQTPSHQVTQMGQEVILRCVPISNHLYFYWYRQILGQKVEFLVSFYNNEISEKSEIFDDQFSVERPDGSNFTLKIRSTKLEDSAMYFCASYEGSGNEQFFGPGTRLTVL.

The chain links TRBV2 to TRBJ2-3; TRBD2 aligns across 12 bases. The CDR3 is made up of 19 amino acids. V gave up 2 bases and J gave up 2 bases; unmatched junction bases: 11. From germline, CDR1 is SNHLY and CDR2 FYNNEI. In nucleotides, the CDR3 is TGTGCCAGCAGTGAAATTTTTGCTAGCGGGAGGGCTAACACAGATACGCAGTATTTT. Translation: CASSEIFASGRANTDTQYF. Complete variable domain (other parts from reference TRBV2 and TRBJ2-3): EPEVTQTPSHQVTQMGQEVILRCVPISNHLYFYWYRQILGQKVEFLVSFYNNEISEKSEIFDDQFSVERPDGSNFTLKIRSTKLEDSAMYFCASSEIFASGRANTDTQYFGPGTRLTVL.

The CDR3 loop is CASSRVSGSLNNEQFF. In nucleotides, the CDR3 is TGCGCCAGCAGTAGGGTTAGCGGGAGTTTGAACAATGAGCAGTTCTTC. The chain recombines TRBV5-1 with TRBJ2-1; 9 positions agree with TRBD2. The germline V gene has CDR1 SGHRS and CDR2 YFSETQ. This CDR3 comprises 16 residues. The trim removed 5 bases at V and 5 bases at J, leaving 11 bases unmatched.

The chain is built from TRBV28 and TRBJ1-3, with 8 bases aligning to TRBD1. Germline values: CDR1 MDHEN, CDR2 SYDVKM. V was pared by 5 bases and J by 0 bases, with 6 bases of the junction left unmatched. This CDR3 comprises 16 residues. CDR3 sequence (DNA): TGTGCCAGCAGTATCGCCCAGGGGGCCTCTGGAAACACCATATATTTT. It specifies CASSIAQGASGNTIYF.

This chain joins TRBV7-8 and TRBJ1-2, with 9 bases that match TRBD1. V was pared by 5 bases and J by 8 bases, with 9 bases of the junction left unmatched. The CDR3 extends over 14 amino acids. Per germline, CDR1 SGHVS and CDR2 FQNEAQ. The CDR3 reads CASSPQQGARGYTF. The CDR3 DNA reads TGTGCCAGCAGCCCCCAACAGGGGGCGCGAGGCTACACCTTC.

The J gene is TRBJ2-5, the V gene TRBV5-6; D is possibly TRBD2 (5 bases). The V end lost 1 base, the J end lost 4 bases, and 11 bases lay between the germline ends. The CDR3 is made up of 14 amino acids. Germline V gives CDR1 SGHDT, CDR2 YYEEEE. The CDR3 sequence is CASSLSGGRETQYF. CDR3 DNA: TGTGCCAGCAGCTTGTCAGGTGGGAGAGAGACCCAGTACTTC. Full variable domain (rest looked up from reference TRBV5-6 and TRBJ2-5): DAGVTQSPTHLIKTRGQQVTLRCSPKSGHDTVSWYQQALGQGPQFIFQYYEEEERQRGNFPDRFSGHQFPNYSSELNVNALLLGDSALYLCASSLSGGRETQYFGPGTRLLVL.

The rearrangement links TRBV7-2 to TRBJ1-2, with D unresolved. The CDR3 has 14 residues. Germline lookup yields CDR1 SGHTA and CDR2 FQGNSA. V was pared by 1 base and J by 7 bases, with 13 bases between. The CDR3 here is CASSLEGGVGGYTF. As DNA, the CDR3 is TGTGCCAGCAGCTTAGAGGGAGGAGTCGGTGGCTACACCTTC.

The J gene is TRBJ1-1, the V gene TRBV7-6; 8 nucleotides match TRBD1. Germline loops: CDR1 SGHVS, CDR2 FNYEAQ. Trimming removed 8 bases from V and 5 bases from J; junction bases left unmatched: 7. The CDR3 loop spans 13 amino acids. The CDR3 bases are TGTGCCAGCGCAAACAGGGGGGGGACTGAAGCTTTCTTT. Translated, it gives CASANRGGTEAFF.

As DNA, the CDR3 is TGTGCCAGCAGACGTAGCGGGAGGGCCTCCGCAGATACGCAGTATTTT. It specifies CASRRSGRASADTQYF. V usage is TRBV2 and J usage is TRBJ2-3, with 11 positions matching TRBD2. The CDR3 spans 16 residues. With V trimmed by 6 bases and J by 4 bases, 9 bases remained unmatched. Germline values: CDR1 SNHLY, CDR2 FYNNEI.